This record looks at one T cell receptor beta chain sequence and its context. Which antigen it targets is not known. It has no much larger one-base neighbor in the sample; base qualities were not kept. TCR beta CDR3 regions were sequenced from DNA using the immunoSEQ hsTCRbeta Kit. Turning to the authors' computational methods: TCR sequencing data were analysed with the ImmunoSEQ Analyzer. T cell clonality was defined as 1 minus Pielou's evenness, calculated on productive rearrangements. To measure T cell diversity, the inverse Simpson index was applied to productive templates. T cell density was expressed as TCR beta template counts normalized to usable DNA, with usable DNA estimated by amplifying and sequencing housekeeping genes. Two-sided Kruskal-Wallis tests were used to compare TCR metrics across histologic stages. TCRdb limited this immuneACCESS table to in-frame rearrangements with V and J called. A share of clones is missing; checked studies link under half to unresolved V genes, and the rest is unexplained. V and J calls and clone size are copied from that table; D and trimming were computed from the DNA. The sample includes 20,000 or so clones, with 75% observed a single time. Clones ranked in the top ten supply roughly 5.5% of the sample.

CDR1 SNHLY and CDR2 FYNNEI are derived from the germline V gene. Trimming costs V 5 bases and J 2 bases, and their ends lie 7 bases apart. The CDR3 contains 12 residues, cysteine and phenylalanine counted. Kept here is only the CDR3 DNA, which spans 36 bases and is read in frame from base 1. Patients underwent resection in Japan or China between the mid-2010s and the late 2010s. Histologic diagnosis of each case was confirmed independently by two lung cancer pathologists on H&E slides. Premalignant or tumor cells were enriched for nucleic acid extraction by macro-dissection performed after pathologic assessment. FFPE tissue was used for DNA isolation with the AllPrep DNA/RNA FFPE Kit. The sample comes from a study of immune evolution from preneoplasia to lung adenocarcinoma (dated by TCRdb to about 2021). Background for the entire study: HLA loss of heterozygosity was seen in roughly 6.6%, 14% and 36% of AIS, MIA and ADC lesions, and in no AAH lesions. Whole exome sequencing and methylation data from the same cohort of nodules were integrated with the immune data. POLYSOLVER was used to infer Class I HLA alleles from exome data, and LOHHLA was used to detect allele-specific HLA loss. The study used immune gene expression, TCR sequencing and multiplex immunofluorescence to profile the immune contexture of lung adenocarcinoma precursors and invasive adenocarcinoma. Resected precursor lesions (AAH, AIS, MIA) and invasive adenocarcinomas were each compared against paired morphologically normal lung tissue. The overall cohort was made up of around 57 patients with pulmonary nodules who had surgical resection. According to the study, about 110 samples went through TCR sequencing. Sample size was determined by specimen availability and not by a prior power calculation. A total of some 51 patients contributed TCR sequencing data. Paper-wide results and their limitations: The highest T cell clonality was observed in KRAS-mutant nodules compared with EGFR-mutant or double wild-type lesions. Normal lung had the highest top T cell clone frequencies, and these frequencies appeared to fall progressively from AAH through AIS, MIA and invasive adenocarcinoma. Findings were based on association rather than direct causation; larger cohorts with long-term follow-up and longitudinal biopsies were deemed needed. Normal lung showed the highest clonality, whereas later-stage lesions appeared to have higher T cell density and diversity but lower clonality. Because every patient came from Japan and China, how well the results apply to Western populations was uncertain.

The chain is made from TRBV2 and TRBJ2-7; the D gene identity is not certain. The sequence derives from a person in their sixties with lung adenocarcinoma. Sequences were obtained from FFPE invasive lung adenocarcinoma tissue. Reading the label with the study, this specimen's cell subset or site is: frankly invasive lung adenocarcinoma (ADC). At the DNA level, the sequence is TGTGCCAGCAGTCCCTATACCTACGAGCAGTACTTC. Translation gives CASSPYTYEQYF.